One sample yielded the 25 T cell receptor beta chains listed below, sequenced in a study of T-cell reconstitution after alpha-beta-depleted transplantation in children. Unique molecular identifiers tagged the TCRbeta library. TCRdb redid the calling of the PCR reads with MiXCR, one entry per CDR3 protein. The data hold roughly 120,000 distinct CDR3 sequences, with roughly 23% observed a single time. Specimen: PBMCs, mostly from graft donor cells, collected 180 days after TCRalphabeta/CD19-depleted stem cell transplant. The source of these receptors is a male patient aged 2 to 9 who had a stem cell transplant for chronic granulomatous disease, so the T cells may come from the graft donor.

In this sample, this clonotype turned up many times. The V and J genes are TRBV20-1 and TRBJ2-1; D is undetermined. Germline CDR1 and CDR2: DFQATT and SNEGSKA (reference sequence). The CDR3 is made up of 10 amino acids. Trimming left V 2 bases short and J 9 bases short, with 5 bases between. Here the CDR3 reads CSARTAEQFF. DNA of the CDR3: TGCAGTGCTAGAACGGCTGAGCAGTTCTTC.

The genes are TRBV12-3 or TRBV12-4 and TRBJ2-1; no firm D call. V dropped 10 bases and J dropped 5 bases, with 18 bases sitting between them. CDR3 length equals 14 residues. In DNA form, the CDR3 reads TGTGCCACCACCGTCCCCTTTGAACACAATGAGCAGTTCTTC. It specifies CATTVPFEHNEQFF.

This clonotype appeared many times. V and J are TRBV5-1 and TRBJ2-2; D uncertain. The CDR3 totals 13 residues. V was clipped by 0 bases and J by 7 bases, with 7 bases between them. Looked up from germline, CDR1 is SGHRS and CDR2 is YFSETQ. The CDR3 DNA follows: TGCGCCAGCAGCTTGGGACTGGTCGGGGAGCTGTTTTTT. This encodes CASSLGLVGELFF.

The chain has TRBV20-1 and TRBJ2-4; 9 positions match TRBD1. Germline lookup yields CDR1 DFQATT and CDR2 SNEGSKA (reference sequence). Trimming took 6 bases from V and 5 from J; bases not matched to a gene: 17. CDR3 length: 17 residues. CDR3 amino acids: CSAWGQGLVYSQNIQYF. Here the CDR3 DNA reads TGCAGTGCCTGGGGACAGGGTTTGGTTTACAGCCAAAACATTCAGTACTTC.

The V gene is TRBV5-1, the J gene TRBJ2-5; no clear D. CDR3 length: 14 residues. Germline values: CDR1 SGHRS, CDR2 YFSETQ. The ends were cut back, 0 bases at V and 7 bases at J, with 13 bases in the middle. Here the CDR3 reads CASSLDRNPRTQYF. The CDR3 DNA reads TGCGCCAGCAGCTTGGATAGGAATCCAAGGACCCAGTACTTC.

This clonotype was observed a few times. The chain combines TRBV12-3 or TRBV12-4 with TRBJ2-1; 11 bases are shared with TRBD2. Trimming removed 7 bases from V and 5 bases from J; junction bases left unmatched: 7. This CDR3 is built from 15 residues. The CDR3 region has the DNA TGTGCCAGCACCAGTCCGGGACTAGCGGACAATGAGCAGTTCTTC. This gives the protein CASTSPGLADNEQFF.

This clonotype was recorded a few times. The V and J genes are TRBV5-1 and TRBJ2-7; D may be TRBD1 (6 bases). Germline V gene data show CDR1 as SGHRS and CDR2 as YFSETQ. Trimming removed 5 bases from V and 0 bases from J, with 6 bases in between. The CDR3 has 12 amino acids. CDR3 sequence reads: CASRDSSYEQYF. CDR3 DNA sequence: TGCGCCAGCAGGGACAGCTCCTACGAGCAGTACTTC.

V gene TRBV5-6 combines with J gene TRBJ2-1; 9 nucleotides agree with TRBD2. V lost 3 bases and J lost 8; bases outside the gene matches: 9. Germline assignment: CDR1 SGHDT and CDR2 YYEEEE. The CDR3 has 15 residues. CDR3 nucleotide sequence: TGTGCCAGCAGCTCCCGTAGCGGGAGATTTTATGAGCAGTTCTTC. Its protein product is CASSSRSGRFYEQFF.

The chain couples TRBV7-8 to TRBJ1-5, with no clear D. Trimming took 0 bases from V and 0 from J, leaving 12 bases between them. The CDR3 covers 17 residues. Germline loops: CDR1 SGHVS, CDR2 FQNEAQ. CDR3 DNA sequence: TGTGCCAGCAGCTTAGCGCGGCAGGCTGTTAGCAATCAGCCCCAGCATTTT. Protein: CASSLARQAVSNQPQHF.

The gene calls are TRBV6-2 or TRBV6-3 and TRBJ1-1; D is possibly TRBD1 (6 bases). In germline, CDR1 is MNHEY, CDR2 SVGEGT. V was trimmed by 0 bases and J by 4 bases, leaving 6 bases between them. The CDR3 is made up of 13 amino acids. CDR3 sequence (DNA): TGTGCCAGCAGTTACTCGACAGGCACTGAAGCTTTCTTT. Protein product: CASSYSTGTEAFF.

The sample holds one count of this clonotype. CDR3 nucleotide sequence: TGTGCCAGCAGTTTATTAGGTGGAAACTACGAGCAGTACTTC. Its translation is CASSLLGGNYEQYF. The V gene is TRBV27, the J gene TRBJ2-7; D gene unclear. The CDR3 length is 14 residues. Germline lookup yields CDR1 MNHEY and CDR2 SMNVEV (reference sequence). V was cut by 1 base and J by 3 bases, with 10 bases left in between.

J is TRBJ2-7 and V is TRBV20-1; 12 bases match TRBD1. Germline CDR1 DFQATT, CDR2 SNEGSKA (reference sequence). The J segment lost 2 bases and the V segment lost 5 bases, leaving 7 bases of the junction unmatched. The CDR3 runs to 15 residues. CDR3 nucleotides: TGCAGTGCTGGGACAGGGGGCGCCCCGCCCTACGAGCAGTACTTC. It is translated as CSAGTGGAPPYEQYF.

This clonotype was observed many times. Written as DNA, the CDR3 is TGTGCCAGCAGCTTTAGCGGGGTGTTCTTGAGCACAGATACGCAGTATTTT. It translates to CASSFSGVFLSTDTQYF. The genes are TRBV7-2 and TRBJ2-3; 8 positions match TRBD2. The J segment lost 0 bases and the V segment lost 3 bases, leaving 8 bases of the junction unmatched. Germline V CDR1 and CDR2: SGHTA, FQGNSA. The CDR3 is 17 amino acids.

This clonotype was observed a handful of times. In nucleotides, the CDR3 is TGTGCCAGCAGCAACCTGACGGTGAACACTGAAGCTTTCTTT. It codes for CASSNLTVNTEAFF. This chain links TRBV21-1 with TRBJ1-1. TRBV21-1 is a documented pseudogene. The CDR3 loop spans 14 amino acids.

This clonotype was counted many times. This chain connects TRBV20-1 to TRBJ2-1, with 11 bases aligning to TRBD2. From germline, CDR1 is DFQATT and CDR2 SNEGSKA (reference sequence). This CDR3 spans 15 amino acids. With 1 base clipped from V and 8 bases from J, the junction kept 7 bases outside the gene matches. CDR3 region: CSARGLSGRGDEQFF. CDR3 DNA: TGCAGTGCTAGAGGACTTAGCGGGAGGGGGGATGAGCAGTTCTTC.

The chain recombines TRBV20-1 with TRBJ2-1; the match to TRBD2 covers 7 bases. V gave up 0 bases and J gave up 7 bases; unmatched junction bases: 15. CDR1 is DFQATT and CDR2 is SNEGSKA in the germline V gene (reference sequence). This CDR3 is 17 amino acids long. The CDR3 is CSARDGRGGRGINEQFF. The CDR3 DNA reads TGCAGTGCTAGAGACGGGCGTGGCGGGAGAGGTATAAATGAGCAGTTCTTC.

The chain links TRBV6-5 to TRBJ2-3, with D possibly being TRBD2 (5 bases). The CDR3 spans 18 residues. Trimming took off 4 bases at V and 6 bases at J, with 26 bases between the two ends. CDR1 is MNHEY and CDR2 is SVGAGI in the germline V gene. CDR3 bases: TGTGCCAGCAGTTCTGCAGGACTCGGGCGACAATTCGGGGATACGCAGTATTTT. Translating gives CASSSAGLGRQFGDTQYF.

V gene TRBV15 combines with J gene TRBJ2-7; TRBD2 is a possible D gene (6 bases). The germline CDR1 and CDR2 sequences are LNHNV and YYDKDF (reference sequence). This CDR3 is 15 amino acids long. V shed 3 bases and J shed 0 bases, with 12 bases lying between them. CDR3 DNA: TGTGCCACCAGCAGTAGGCGGGGTCCCTCCTACGAGCAGTACTTC. Translation: CATSSRRGPSYEQYF.

Only a few counts were recorded for this clonotype. The chain combines TRBV28 with TRBJ2-7; D uncertain. The CDR3 consists of 14 residues. V lost 3 bases and J lost 3, with 12 bases in between. Germline lookup yields CDR1 MDHEN and CDR2 SYDVKM. The chain's CDR3 is CASSLAGPHYEQYF. CDR3 sequence (DNA): TGTGCCAGCAGTTTGGCCGGGCCACACTACGAGCAGTACTTC.

This clonotype was counted ten times or more. V gene TRBV20-1 combines with J gene TRBJ2-3, with D perhaps TRBD2 (5 bases). The CDR3 runs 16 residues. Germline V lookup: CDR1 DFQATT, CDR2 SNEGSKA (reference sequence). Trimming took off 6 bases at V and 1 base at J, with 20 bases between the two ends. Here the CDR3 reads CSAHQQPLARTDTQYF. CDR3 DNA: TGCAGTGCCCACCAACAGCCCCTAGCTCGCACAGATACGCAGTATTTT.

The chain has TRBV20-1 and TRBJ2-7; 9 nucleotides line up with TRBD1. CDR3 size: 16 residues. With V trimmed by 0 bases and J by 6 bases, 12 bases remained unmatched. Germline V gene lookup returns CDR1 DFQATT and CDR2 SNEGSKA (reference sequence). CDR3 coding DNA: TGCAGTGCTAGAGATCGGAGGAAACAGGGGGCAGGCGAGCAGTACTTC. Translated: CSARDRRKQGAGEQYF.

Only a few counts were recorded for this clonotype. The V gene is TRBV20-1, the J gene TRBJ2-3; 7 bases line up with TRBD1. The germline V gene encodes CDR1 DFQATT and CDR2 SNEGSKA (reference sequence). The junction had 8 bases not matched to a gene; V was cut back by 0 bases and J by 5 bases. The CDR3 has 15 residues. CDR3 loop: CSARDSRQGRDTQYF. The CDR3 DNA reads as TGCAGTGCTAGAGATTCCCGACAGGGCAGAGATACGCAGTATTTT.

This clonotype was observed at least ten times. J is TRBJ1-1 and V is TRBV12-3 or TRBV12-4; D call uncertain. The CDR3 has 13 residues. The ends were cut back, 2 bases at V and 4 bases at J, with 8 bases in the middle. Written as DNA, the CDR3 is TGTGCCAGCAGTTTACACGAAACCACTGAAGCTTTCTTT. Its translation: CASSLHETTEAFF.

Only a few counts were recorded for this clonotype. The chain uses TRBV10-3 and TRBJ2-7, with 10 bases matching TRBD2. The germline V gene encodes CDR1 ENHRY and CDR2 SYGVKD. The CDR3 loop spans 14 amino acids. Trimming removed 2 bases from V and 5 bases from J; junction bases left unmatched: 3. In DNA form, the CDR3 reads TGTGCCATCAGTGAGGGACTAGCGGTAGACGAGCAGTACTTC. Translated: CAISEGLAVDEQYF.

This clonotype was picked up many times. This chain uses TRBV20-1 with TRBJ2-1; 8 bases line up with TRBD2. The CDR3 covers 15 residues. Trimming cost V 6 bases and J 0 bases; bases outside gene matches: 7. Germline CDR1 reads DFQATT; CDR2 reads SNEGSKA (reference sequence). CDR3: CSAVGGGSSYNEQFF. The CDR3 DNA reads TGCAGTGCCGTCGGGGGGGGCAGCTCCTACAATGAGCAGTTCTTC.